This TCR beta chain stems from a study of blood T cell repertoires in COVID-19. In the study overall: Material from acute and convalescent COVID-19 was sourced from the United States, Italy and Spain. Sample material is recorded as cDNA or gDNA derived from T cells, B-cell-depleted T cells, or PBMCs.

The table came from immunoSEQ multiplex PCR; TCRdb's copy has only in-frame clones and leaves some out. The data hold 130,000 to 150,000 clones, with roughly 87% observed a single time. V shed 2 bases and J shed 3 bases, with 6 bases lying between them. Germline V CDR1 and CDR2: SGHKS, YYEKEE (reference sequence). The CDR3 has 14 amino acids. This clonotype was obtained from a woman between 50 and 59 years old with acute or convalescent COVID-19. Sequencing was carried out using peripheral blood. The J gene is TRBJ2-6, the V gene TRBV5-5; D not resolved. This chain's CDR3 is CASSFWHGANVLTF. The CDR3 coding sequence is TGTGCCAGCAGCTTTTGGCATGGGGCCAACGTCCTGACTTTC.